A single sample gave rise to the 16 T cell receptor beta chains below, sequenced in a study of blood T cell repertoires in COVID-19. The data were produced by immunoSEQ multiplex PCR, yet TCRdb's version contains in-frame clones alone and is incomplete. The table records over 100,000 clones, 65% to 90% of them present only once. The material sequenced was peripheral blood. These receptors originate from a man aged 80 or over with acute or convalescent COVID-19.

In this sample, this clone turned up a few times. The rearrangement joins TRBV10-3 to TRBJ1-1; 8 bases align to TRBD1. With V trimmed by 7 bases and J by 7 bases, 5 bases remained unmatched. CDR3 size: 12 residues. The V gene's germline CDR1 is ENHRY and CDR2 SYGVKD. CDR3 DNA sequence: TGTGCCATCAAAGCAGGGGGCAATGAAGCTTTCTTT. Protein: CAIKAGGNEAFF.

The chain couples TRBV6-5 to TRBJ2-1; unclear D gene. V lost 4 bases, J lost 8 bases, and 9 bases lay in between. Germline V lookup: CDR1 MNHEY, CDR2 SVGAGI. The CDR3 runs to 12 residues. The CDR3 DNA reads TGTGCCAGCAGTTCCCGAGGCGATGAGCAGTTCTTC. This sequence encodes CASSSRGDEQFF.

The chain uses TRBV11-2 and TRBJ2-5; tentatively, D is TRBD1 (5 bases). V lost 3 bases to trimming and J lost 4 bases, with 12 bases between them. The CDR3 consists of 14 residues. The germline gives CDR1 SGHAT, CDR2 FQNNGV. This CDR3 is CASSFPAGRETQYF. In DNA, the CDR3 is TGTGCCAGCAGCTTTCCCGCAGGGCGAGAGACCCAGTACTTC.

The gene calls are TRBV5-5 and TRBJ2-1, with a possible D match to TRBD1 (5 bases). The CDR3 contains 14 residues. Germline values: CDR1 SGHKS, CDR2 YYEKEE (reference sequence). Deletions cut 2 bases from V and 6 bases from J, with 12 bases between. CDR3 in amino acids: CASSLLQGLNEQFF. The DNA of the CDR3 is TGTGCCAGCAGCTTACTTCAGGGCCTCAATGAGCAGTTCTTC.

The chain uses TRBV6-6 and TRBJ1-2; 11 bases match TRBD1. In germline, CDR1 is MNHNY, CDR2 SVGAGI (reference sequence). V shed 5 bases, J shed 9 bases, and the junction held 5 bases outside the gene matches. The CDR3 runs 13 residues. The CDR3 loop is CASSRGQGESYTF. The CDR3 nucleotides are TGTGCCAGCAGTAGGGGACAGGGGGAAAGCTACACCTTC.

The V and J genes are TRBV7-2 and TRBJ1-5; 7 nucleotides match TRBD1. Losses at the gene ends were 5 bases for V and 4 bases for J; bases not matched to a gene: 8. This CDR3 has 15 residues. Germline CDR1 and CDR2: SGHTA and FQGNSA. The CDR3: CASSPRTGPNQPQHF. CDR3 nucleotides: TGTGCCAGCAGCCCGCGGACAGGTCCAAATCAGCCCCAGCATTTT.

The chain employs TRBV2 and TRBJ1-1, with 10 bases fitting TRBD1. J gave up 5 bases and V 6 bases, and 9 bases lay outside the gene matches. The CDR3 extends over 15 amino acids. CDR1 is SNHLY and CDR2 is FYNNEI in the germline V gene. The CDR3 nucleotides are TGTGCCAGCAGGGACAGGGGGAAGCAGGGTACTGAAGCTTTCTTT. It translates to CASRDRGKQGTEAFF.

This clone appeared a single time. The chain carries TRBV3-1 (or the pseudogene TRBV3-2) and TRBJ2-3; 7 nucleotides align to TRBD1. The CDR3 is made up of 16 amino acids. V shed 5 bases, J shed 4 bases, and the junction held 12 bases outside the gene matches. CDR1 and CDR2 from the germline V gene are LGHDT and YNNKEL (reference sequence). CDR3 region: CASSDLQGSGSDTQYF. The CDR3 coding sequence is TGTGCCAGCAGCGACTTACAGGGGTCCGGGTCAGATACGCAGTATTTT.

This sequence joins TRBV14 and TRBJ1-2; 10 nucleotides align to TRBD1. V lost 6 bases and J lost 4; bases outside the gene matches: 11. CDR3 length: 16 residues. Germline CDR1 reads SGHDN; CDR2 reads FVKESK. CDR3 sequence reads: CASSFPGQGTGYGYTF. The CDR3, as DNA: TGTGCCAGCAGTTTCCCGGGACAGGGGACCGGCTATGGCTACACCTTC.

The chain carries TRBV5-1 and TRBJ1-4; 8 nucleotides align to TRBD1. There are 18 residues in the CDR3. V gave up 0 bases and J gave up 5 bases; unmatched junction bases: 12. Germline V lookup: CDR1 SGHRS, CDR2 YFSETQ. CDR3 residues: CASSLGAGGSGRNEKLFF. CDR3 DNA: TGCGCCAGCAGCTTGGGGGCAGGGGGCTCAGGGCGGAATGAAAAACTGTTTTTT.

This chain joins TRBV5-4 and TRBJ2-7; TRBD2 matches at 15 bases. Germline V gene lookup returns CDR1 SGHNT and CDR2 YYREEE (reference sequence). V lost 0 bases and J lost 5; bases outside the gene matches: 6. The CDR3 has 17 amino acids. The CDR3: CASSLGGLAGGFHEQYF. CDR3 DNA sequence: TGTGCCAGCAGCTTGGGTGGACTAGCGGGGGGGTTCCACGAGCAGTACTTC.

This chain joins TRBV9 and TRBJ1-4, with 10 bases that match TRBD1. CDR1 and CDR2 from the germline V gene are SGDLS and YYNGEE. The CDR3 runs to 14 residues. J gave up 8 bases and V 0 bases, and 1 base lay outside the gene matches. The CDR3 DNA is TGTGCCAGCAGCGTAGGGGGACAGGGGGAAAAACTGTTTTTT. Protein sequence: CASSVGGQGEKLFF.

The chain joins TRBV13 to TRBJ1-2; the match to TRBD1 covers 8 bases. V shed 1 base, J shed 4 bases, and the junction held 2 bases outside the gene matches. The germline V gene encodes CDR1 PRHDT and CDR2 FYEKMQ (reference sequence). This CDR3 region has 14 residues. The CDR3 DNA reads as TGTGCCAGCAGCTTAGACAGGGGGACCTATGGCTACACCTTC. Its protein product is CASSLDRGTYGYTF.

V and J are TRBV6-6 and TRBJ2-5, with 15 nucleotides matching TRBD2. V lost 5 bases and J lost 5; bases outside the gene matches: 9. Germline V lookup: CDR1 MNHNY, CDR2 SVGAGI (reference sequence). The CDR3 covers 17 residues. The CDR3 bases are TGTGCCAGCAGTCCCCGGACTAGCGGGAGGGCCTCGGAGACCCAGTACTTC. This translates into CASSPRTSGRASETQYF.

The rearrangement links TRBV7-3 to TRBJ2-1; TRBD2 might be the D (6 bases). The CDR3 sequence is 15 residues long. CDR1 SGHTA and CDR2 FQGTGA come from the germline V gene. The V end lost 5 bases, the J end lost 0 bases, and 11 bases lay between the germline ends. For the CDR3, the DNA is TGTGCCAGCAGCCGTAGCGGCAACTCCTACAATGAGCAGTTCTTC. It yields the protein CASSRSGNSYNEQFF.

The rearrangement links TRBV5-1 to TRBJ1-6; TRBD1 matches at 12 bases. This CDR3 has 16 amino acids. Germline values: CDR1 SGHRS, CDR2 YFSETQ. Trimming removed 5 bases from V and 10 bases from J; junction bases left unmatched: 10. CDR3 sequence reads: CASSYLTGTGGSPLHF. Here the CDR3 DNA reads TGCGCCAGCAGTTATTTGACCGGGACAGGGGGCTCACCCCTCCACTTT.